Listed below are T cell receptor beta chains from one sample, sequenced in a study of blood T cell repertoires in COVID-19. TCRdb's table, derived via immunoSEQ multiplex PCR, lists solely in-frame clones and lacks some. The sample comprises about 220,000 clones, approximately 90% of which are singletons, and 3% to 4% rests with the top ten. Sequenced input: PBMCs or T cells enriched from blood (not recorded which). The receptors originated from a woman between 18 and 29 years old in a cohort exposed to, infected with or recovered from COVID-19 (not recorded which). The CDR3 runs from the conserved cysteine through the conserved F or W. Each record gives: V gene, clone size, D gene, J gene, CDR3 length, CDR3 DNA, CDR3 protein. D genes are given only for firm matches. Only some rows state a clone size, as once, few, many or a class for expanded clones.

>TRBV9|-|-|TRBJ1-6|17
TGTGCCAGCAGCGTAGCCGGGGGGGATCCCTATAATTCACCCCTCCACTTT
CASSVAGGDPYNSPLHF
>TRBV5-1|few|-|TRBJ1-1|17
TGCGCCAGCAGCTTGACCGGGACACCCTTCGAGGACACTGAAGCTTTCTTT
CASSLTGTPFEDTEAFF
>TRBV9|-|TRBD2|TRBJ2-1|13
TGTGCCAGCAGCTCTCATAGCGGGAATGAGCAGTTCTTC
CASSSHSGNEQFF
>TRBV25-1|-|-|TRBJ1-1|11
TGTGCCAGCACCGAAACAGGAGAAGCTTTCTTT
CASTETGEAFF
>TRBV18|many|TRBD1|TRBJ1-1|15
TGTGCCAGCTCACCAGACAGGGCTGGGGACACTGAAGCTTTCTTT
CASSPDRAGDTEAFF
>TRBV5-6|-|-|TRBJ1-2|14
TGTGCCAGCAGTGGTGGAGTCCCCTACTATGGCTACACCTTC
CASSGGVPYYGYTF
>TRBV24-1|once|TRBD1|TRBJ1-4|15
TGTGCCACCAGTGATGACAGGGCAACTAATGAAAAACTGTTTTTT
CATSDDRATNEKLFF
>TRBV2|-|-|TRBJ1-1|14
TGTGCCAGCAGTGTAGAGACAGTGAACACTGAAGCTTTCTTT
CASSVETVNTEAFF
>TRBV19|-|-|TRBJ2-7|13
TGTGCCAGTAGTATAAAAGGGGACTACGAGCAGTACTTC
CASSIKGDYEQYF
>TRBV27|-|-|TRBJ1-2|15
TGTGCCAGCAGTTTAGACCGGGGTAGAAACTATGGCTACACCTTC
CASSLDRGRNYGYTF
>TRBV24-1|-|-|TRBJ1-4|17
TGTGCCACCCCCCCCGGGGAGTCCCTTGCAACTAATGAAAAACTGTTTTTT
CATPPGESLATNEKLFF
>TRBV20-1|-|TRBD2|TRBJ2-1|14
TGCAGTGCTAGTTTTGCGGGAGAAGCCAGTGAGCAGTTCTTC
CSASFAGEASEQFF
>TRBV18|-|TRBD1|TRBJ1-1|14
TGTGCCAGCTCACCGGACAGGGGAGTTACTGAAGCTTTCTTT
CASSPDRGVTEAFF
>TRBV10-3|-|TRBD1|TRBJ2-7|12
TGTGCCATCAAAACGACAGGGGACGAGCAGTACTTC
CAIKTTGDEQYF
>TRBV10-3|few|-|TRBJ1-2|17
TGTGCCATCAGTTCCTCTAAGGGAACCGGGGGTGGAGATGGCTACACCTTC
CAISSSKGTGGGDGYTF
>TRBV6-1|-|TRBD2|TRBJ2-2|15
TGTGCCAGCAGTGAACGTGGGAGGGGAACCGGGGAGCTGTTTTTT
CASSERGRGTGELFF
>TRBV3-1/TRBV3-2|-|TRBD1|TRBJ1-3|11
TGTGCCAGCAGCGGAGGGACAGGAAAATATTTT
CASSGGTGKYF
>TRBV4-1|once|-|TRBJ1-4|16
TGCGCCAGCAGCCCGAAGTATGACGCAGGTAATGAAAAACTGTTTTTT
CASSPKYDAGNEKLFF
>TRBV5-1|-|TRBD1|TRBJ1-3|19
TGCGCCAGCAGCTTGGCAGGGGGCTCCTCCACTTTCTCTGGAAACACCATATATTTT
CASSLAGGSSTFSGNTIYF
>TRBV7-9|-|TRBD2|TRBJ2-3|16
TGTGCCAGCAGCTTAGTCCTAGCGGATTACACAGATACGCAGTATTTT
CASSLVLADYTDTQYF
>TRBV10-1|-|-|TRBJ1-5|13
TGCGCCCACGGCAGGGCAGGCAATCAGCCCCAGCATTTT
CAHGRAGNQPQHF
>TRBV6-5|-|-|TRBJ2-1|13
TGTGCCAGCAGTTACTCCCTTCCCAATGAGCAGTTCTTC
CASSYSLPNEQFF
>TRBV9|few|TRBD1|TRBJ1-2|15
TGTGCCAGCAGCCCCTGGACAGGCCCTAACTATGGCTACACCTTC
CASSPWTGPNYGYTF
>TRBV6-5|-|TRBD1|TRBJ1-6|14
TGTGCCAGCAGTCGGGCAGGGGGGCATTCACCCCTCCACTTT
CASSRAGGHSPLHF
>TRBV5-1|-|TRBD1|TRBJ1-4|14
TGCGCCAGCAGCTTGGGGACAGGGTATGAAAAACTGTTTTTT
CASSLGTGYEKLFF
>TRBV4-2|-|-|TRBJ1-3|16
TGTGCCAGCAGCCAAGCAGTTGACAGTTCTGGAAACACCATATATTTT
CASSQAVDSSGNTIYF
>TRBV6-1|-|-|TRBJ1-5|15
TGTGCCAGCAGTGAGCGCCGTCCACCCAATCAGCCCCAGCATTTT
CASSERRPPNQPQHF
>TRBV19|-|TRBD1|TRBJ2-7|21
TGTGCCAGTAGTAGCCCCCCCAGGCAGCCCGGTCAGGGGGCCTTTATCTACGAGCAGTACTTC
CASSSPPRQPGQGAFIYEQYF
>TRBV16|-|TRBD1|TRBJ2-1|19
TGTGCCAGCAGCCAATCTGGGACAGGGGGCAGAAGGTCCTACAATGAGCAGTTCTTC
CASSQSGTGGRRSYNEQFF
>TRBV18|-|TRBD1|TRBJ1-3|15
TGTGCCAGCTCACCCACAGGGGCTGGCGGAAACACCATATATTTT
CASSPTGAGGNTIYF